The 19 T cell receptor beta chains below all came from one sample that was sequenced in a study of blood T cell repertoires in COVID-19. The repertoire was sequenced with immunoSEQ multiplex PCR; TCRdb's copy has only in-frame clones and lacks some. The repertoire includes a few hundred thousand clones, approximately 89% of them detected once, and around 1.6% sits in the top ten. Sequenced: peripheral blood. Every receptor here comes from a woman between 25 and 40 years old with COVID-19, enrolled during active disease.

The rearrangement links TRBV5-6 to TRBJ1-2, with D perhaps TRBD1 (5 bases). The CDR3 consists of 13 residues. V was clipped by 1 base and J by 3 bases, with 7 bases between them. The germline gives CDR1 SGHDT, CDR2 YYEEEE. The chain's CDR3 is CASSLTGDYGYTF. CDR3 sequence (DNA): TGTGCCAGCAGCTTGACGGGGGACTATGGCTACACCTTC.

CDR3 in amino acids: CAGRLMRRGGQETQYF. In DNA form, the CDR3 reads TGTGCCGGGCGACTCATGAGGCGGGGGGGCCAAGAGACCCAGTACTTC. The chain is built from TRBV2 and TRBJ2-5; 9 bases match TRBD2. Per germline, CDR1 SNHLY and CDR2 FYNNEI. Trimming removed 11 bases from V and 1 base from J; junction bases left unmatched: 14. The CDR3 runs 16 residues.

The chain is built from TRBV15 and TRBJ2-1; 8 nucleotides align to TRBD2. Germline V gene data show CDR1 as LNHNV and CDR2 as YYDKDF (reference sequence). V lost 5 bases to trimming and J lost 0 bases; unmatched junction nucleotides: 6. The CDR3 is 16 residues long. The CDR3 DNA reads as TGTGCCACCAGCCAAAAGCGGGGGAGCTCCTACAATGAGCAGTTCTTC. Translation gives CATSQKRGSSYNEQFF.

The rearrangement links TRBV11-3 to TRBJ2-3; the D gene is possibly TRBD2 (6 bases). This CDR3 region has 13 residues. Trimming took off 1 base at V and 6 bases at J, with 8 bases between the two ends. Germline-derived CDR1 and CDR2 are SGHNT and YENEEA. The DNA for the CDR3 is TGTGCCAGCAGCTTAGCGGGGGTTGATACGCAGTATTTT. Protein: CASSLAGVDTQYF.

V usage is TRBV19 and J usage is TRBJ1-2, with D perhaps TRBD1 (5 bases). The CDR3 runs 16 residues. Germline V gene data show CDR1 as LNHDA and CDR2 as SQIVND (reference sequence). V was cut by 5 bases and J by 2 bases, with 18 bases left in between. The CDR3 spells CASSSLLRGVNYGYTF. The DNA of the CDR3 is TGTGCCAGTAGTTCCCTCCTGCGGGGGGTAAACTATGGCTACACCTTC. Together with reference TRBV19 and TRBJ1-2, the CDR3 gives the full variable domain: DGGITQSPKYLFRKEGQNVTLSCEQNLNHDAMYWYRQDPGQGLRLIYYSQIVNDFQKGDIAEGYSVSREKKESFPLTVTSAQKNPTAFYLCASSSLLRGVNYGYTFGSGTRLTVV.

The chain links TRBV10-1 to TRBJ2-2; 7 bases are a match to TRBD2. With 7 bases clipped from V and 5 bases from J, the junction kept 7 bases outside the gene matches. The CDR3 has 14 amino acids. Germline lookup yields CDR1 WNHNN and CDR2 SYGVQD (reference sequence). The CDR3 loop reads CASTEGSGTGELFF. CDR3 sequence (DNA): TGCGCCAGCACAGAGGGTAGCGGGACCGGGGAGCTGTTTTTT.

This sequence joins TRBV4-1 and TRBJ1-2; the D gene is possibly TRBD1 (5 bases). CDR1 MGHRA and CDR2 YSYEKL come from the germline V gene. With 0 bases removed from V and 5 bases from J, the gap between germline ends came to 13 bases. The CDR3 contains 15 residues. The CDR3 reads CASSQDAAGLYGYTF. The CDR3 DNA reads as TGCGCCAGCAGCCAAGATGCCGCAGGGCTATATGGCTACACCTTC.

The rearrangement links TRBV6-6 to TRBJ1-1; weak D call: TRBD1 (6 bases). CDR1 is MNHNY, CDR2 SVGAGI, per germline (reference sequence). CDR3 length: 13 amino acids. Trimming removed 6 bases from V and 4 bases from J, with 12 bases in between. CDR3: CASSALGATEAFF. The CDR3, as DNA: TGTGCCAGCAGCGCGTTGGGGGCCACTGAAGCTTTCTTT.

The genes are TRBV7-2 and TRBJ2-2; 11 bases are shared with TRBD2. J gave up 7 bases and V 5 bases, and 9 bases lay outside the gene matches. The CDR3 consists of 16 residues. Germline V CDR1 and CDR2: SGHTA, FQGNSA. CDR3 in DNA: TGTGCCAGCAGCCGGTTAGCGGGGGGGCCCAGCGGGGAGCTGTTTTTT. This sequence encodes CASSRLAGGPSGELFF.

This clone was detected a few times. This chain uses TRBV7-2 with TRBJ1-2, with D possibly matching TRBD1 (5 bases). V lost 5 bases and J 4 bases, leaving 11 bases between the germline ends. Germline CDR1 and CDR2: SGHTA and FQGNSA. This CDR3 contains 13 residues. CDR3 sequence (DNA): TGTGCCAGCAGCACCAGGGCCCTCTATGGCTACACCTTC. The encoded protein is CASSTRALYGYTF.

This clone was counted between two and nine times. The V and J genes are TRBV5-1 and TRBJ1-2; the match to TRBD1 covers 8 bases. After removal of 4 bases from V and 6 bases from J, the junction contained 8 bases not matched to a gene. Germline assignment: CDR1 SGHRS and CDR2 YFSETQ. The CDR3 is 14 amino acids. The CDR3 region is CASSLQAGGDGYTF. CDR3 DNA: TGCGCCAGCAGCCTACAAGCAGGGGGCGATGGCTACACCTTC.

Written as DNA, the CDR3 is TGTGCCAGCAGCTTCAAAGCGGGGTACTCTGGGGCCAACGTCCTGACTTTC. This translates into CASSFKAGYSGANVLTF. This chain links TRBV5-4 with TRBJ2-6, with 7 nucleotides matching TRBD2. CDR3 length equals 17 residues. After removal of 2 bases from V and 0 bases from J, the junction contained 5 bases not matched to a gene. Germline V CDR1 and CDR2: SGHNT, YYREEE (reference sequence).

The J gene is TRBJ1-5, the V gene TRBV6-6, with 9 bases fitting TRBD1. V trimming: 2 bases; J trimming: 4 bases; junction bases outside the gene matches: 3. Germline V CDR1 and CDR2: MNHNY, SVGAGI (reference sequence). The CDR3 is 15 amino acids. The DNA for the CDR3 is TGTGCCAGCAGTTACAAAGGGACAGGGAATCAGCCCCAGCATTTT. Translating gives CASSYKGTGNQPQHF.

The V gene is TRBV6-1, the J gene TRBJ1-5; a weak D match, TRBD1 (5 bases). The CDR3 runs 14 residues. Trimming removed 2 bases at V and 6 bases at J, with 11 bases between. Germline V CDR1 and CDR2: MNHNS, SASEGT. CDR3 in amino acids: CASSEQGPPQPQHF. The CDR3 coding sequence is TGTGCCAGCAGTGAACAGGGCCCCCCTCAGCCCCAGCATTTT.

The genes are TRBV7-8 and TRBJ1-2; D remains ambiguous. Trimming pared 3 bases from V and 4 bases from J, leaving 12 bases between. CDR3 length: 14 amino acids. Germline CDR1 reads SGHVS; CDR2 reads FQNEAQ. The CDR3 DNA reads TGTGCCAGCAGCTTTTATCGGTTCTCCTATGGCTACACCTTC. It translates to CASSFYRFSYGYTF.

The J gene is TRBJ2-2, the V gene TRBV19; D is perhaps TRBD2 (6 bases). This CDR3 comprises 14 residues. The germline V and J ends were trimmed by 5 bases and 4 bases, with 11 bases remaining between them. Per the germline V gene, CDR1 is LNHDA and CDR2 is SQIVND (reference sequence). The CDR3 DNA reads TGTGCCAGTAGTTTAACGGGGGTCACCGGGGAGCTGTTTTTT. It encodes CASSLTGVTGELFF. Together with reference TRBV19 and TRBJ2-2, the CDR3 gives the full variable domain: DGGITQSPKYLFRKEGQNVTLSCEQNLNHDAMYWYRQDPGQGLRLIYYSQIVNDFQKGDIAEGYSVSREKKESFPLTVTSAQKNPTAFYLCASSLTGVTGELFFGEGSRLTVL.

Notes on this clone: Other DNA sequences in the sample encode the same CDR3. DNA of the CDR3: TGCGCCAGCAGCTTAGGGAGCACTGAAGCTTTCTTT. Translation: CASSLGSTEAFF. The V and J genes are TRBV5-1 and TRBJ1-1; the D is unclear. V was pared by 2 bases and J by 4 bases, with 6 bases between. The germline gives CDR1 SGHRS, CDR2 YFSETQ. The CDR3 loop spans 12 amino acids.

This chain joins TRBV7-8 and TRBJ1-1; D possibly corresponds to TRBD1 (6 bases). The CDR3 has 13 amino acids. Germline loops: CDR1 SGHVS, CDR2 FQNEAQ. V lost 1 base, J lost 7 bases, and 10 bases lay in between. Here the CDR3 reads CASSLGGGGEAFF. The CDR3 bases are TGTGCCAGCAGCTTAGGAGGGGGGGGTGAAGCTTTCTTT.

The chain employs TRBV11-3 and TRBJ2-7; tentative D call: TRBD2 (6 bases). The CDR3 extends over 15 amino acids. The germline V gene has CDR1 SGHNT and CDR2 YENEEA. CDR3: CASRLGRGYGYEQYV. CDR3 sequence (DNA): TGTGCCAGCAGGTTAGGACGGGGGTATGGGTACGAGCAGTACGTC.